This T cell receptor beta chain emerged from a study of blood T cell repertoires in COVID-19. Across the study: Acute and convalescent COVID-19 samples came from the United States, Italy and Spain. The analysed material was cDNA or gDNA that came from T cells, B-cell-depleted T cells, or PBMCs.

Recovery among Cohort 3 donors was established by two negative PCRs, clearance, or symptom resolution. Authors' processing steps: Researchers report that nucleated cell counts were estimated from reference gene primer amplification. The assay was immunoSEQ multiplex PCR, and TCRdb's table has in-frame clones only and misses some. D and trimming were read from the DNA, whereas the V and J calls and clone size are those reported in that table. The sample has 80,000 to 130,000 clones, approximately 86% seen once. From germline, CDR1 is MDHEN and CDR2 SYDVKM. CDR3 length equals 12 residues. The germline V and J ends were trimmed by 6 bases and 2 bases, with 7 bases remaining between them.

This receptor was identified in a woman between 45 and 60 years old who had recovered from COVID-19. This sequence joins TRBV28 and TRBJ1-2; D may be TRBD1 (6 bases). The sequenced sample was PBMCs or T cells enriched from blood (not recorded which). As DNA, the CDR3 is TGTGCCAGCAGACAGGGAAACTATGGCTACACCTTC. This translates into CASRQGNYGYTF.